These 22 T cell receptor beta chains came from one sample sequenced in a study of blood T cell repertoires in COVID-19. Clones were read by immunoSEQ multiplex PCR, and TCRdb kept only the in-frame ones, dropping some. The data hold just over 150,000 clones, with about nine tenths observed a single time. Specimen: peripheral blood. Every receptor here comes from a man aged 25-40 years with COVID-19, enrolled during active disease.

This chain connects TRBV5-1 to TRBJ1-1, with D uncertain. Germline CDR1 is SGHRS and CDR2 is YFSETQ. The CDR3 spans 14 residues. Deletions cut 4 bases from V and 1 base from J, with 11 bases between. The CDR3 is CASSPQSGNTEAFF. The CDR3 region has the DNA TGCGCCAGCAGCCCACAGAGTGGGAACACTGAAGCTTTCTTT.

The CDR3 sequence is CASSLAGTAFRPLHF. Written as DNA, the CDR3 is TGTGCCAGCAGCCTCGCCGGGACAGCTTTTAGACCCCTCCACTTT. The chain employs TRBV14 and TRBJ1-6; 7 nucleotides line up with TRBD1. J was trimmed by 12 bases and V by 4 bases; bases with no gene match: 12. This CDR3 is built from 15 residues. Germline CDR1 SGHDN, CDR2 FVKESK.

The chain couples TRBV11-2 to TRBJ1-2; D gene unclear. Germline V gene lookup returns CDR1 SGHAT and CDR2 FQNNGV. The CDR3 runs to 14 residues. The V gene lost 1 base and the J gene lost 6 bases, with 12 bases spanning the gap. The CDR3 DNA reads TGTGCCAGCAGCTTAGGGTCGGGGTTGGATGGCTACACCTTC. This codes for CASSLGSGLDGYTF.

The chain's CDR3 is CASRLDRVYSPLHF. CDR3 in DNA: TGTGCCAGCAGGCTAGACAGGGTGTATTCACCCCTCCACTTT. The genes are TRBV6-5 and TRBJ1-6; 7 bases align to TRBD1. With V trimmed by 6 bases and J by 8 bases, 7 bases remained unmatched. Germline V CDR1 and CDR2: MNHEY, SVGAGI. This CDR3 has 14 residues.

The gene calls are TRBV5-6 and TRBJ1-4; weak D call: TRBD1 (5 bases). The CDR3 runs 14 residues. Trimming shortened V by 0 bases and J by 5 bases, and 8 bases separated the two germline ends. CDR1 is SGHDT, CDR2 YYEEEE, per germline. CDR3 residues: CASSLGQLNEKLFF. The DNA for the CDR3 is TGTGCCAGCAGCTTGGGACAGTTGAATGAAAAACTGTTTTTT.

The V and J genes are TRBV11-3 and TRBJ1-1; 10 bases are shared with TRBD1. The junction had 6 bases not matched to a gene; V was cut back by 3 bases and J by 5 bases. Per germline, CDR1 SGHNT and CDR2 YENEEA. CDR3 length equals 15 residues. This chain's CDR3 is CASSLGQGRWTEAFF. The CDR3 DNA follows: TGTGCCAGCAGCTTGGGACAGGGGAGATGGACTGAAGCTTTCTTT.

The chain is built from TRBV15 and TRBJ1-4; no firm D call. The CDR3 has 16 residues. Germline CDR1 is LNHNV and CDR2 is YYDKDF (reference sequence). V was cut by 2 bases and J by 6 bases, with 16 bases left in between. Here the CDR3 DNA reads TGTGCCACCAGCAGACCAACCAGTGCATTGGATGAAAAACTGTTTTTT. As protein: CATSRPTSALDEKLFF. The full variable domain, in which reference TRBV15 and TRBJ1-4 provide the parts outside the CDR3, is DAMVIQNPRYQVTQFGKPVTLSCSQTLNHNVMYWYQQKSSQAPKLLFHYYDKDFNNEADTPDNFQSRRPNTSFCFLDIRSPGLGDTAMYLCATSRPTSALDEKLFFGSGTQLSVL.

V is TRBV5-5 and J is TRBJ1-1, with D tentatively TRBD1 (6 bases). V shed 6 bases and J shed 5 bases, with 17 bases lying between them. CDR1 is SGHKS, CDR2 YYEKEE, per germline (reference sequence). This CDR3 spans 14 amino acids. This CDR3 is CASTQGPLRTEAFF. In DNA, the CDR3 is TGTGCCAGCACACAGGGCCCCCTTCGAACTGAAGCTTTCTTT.

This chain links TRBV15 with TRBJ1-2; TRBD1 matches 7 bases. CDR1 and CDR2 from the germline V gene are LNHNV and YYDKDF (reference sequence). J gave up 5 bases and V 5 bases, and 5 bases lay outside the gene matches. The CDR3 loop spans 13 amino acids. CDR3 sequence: CATSVGTDYGYTF. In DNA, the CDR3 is TGTGCCACCAGCGTCGGGACAGATTATGGCTACACCTTC.

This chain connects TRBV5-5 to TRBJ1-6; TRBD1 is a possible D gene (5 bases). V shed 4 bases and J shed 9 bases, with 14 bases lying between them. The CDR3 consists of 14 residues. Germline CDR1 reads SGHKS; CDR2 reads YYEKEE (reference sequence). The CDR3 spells CASSGDGGVSPLHF. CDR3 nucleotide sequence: TGTGCCAGCAGCGGGGACGGGGGAGTTTCACCCCTCCACTTT.

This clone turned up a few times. DNA of the CDR3: TGTGCCAGTAGTGTCGGAGGGACAGGGACCTACGAGCAGTACTTC. Encoded protein: CASSVGGTGTYEQYF. The chain has TRBV19 and TRBJ2-7; 9 positions agree with TRBD1. The CDR3 is 15 residues long. Trimming took 5 bases from V and 2 from J; bases not matched to a gene: 7. CDR1 and CDR2 (germline): LNHDA, SQIVND (reference sequence).

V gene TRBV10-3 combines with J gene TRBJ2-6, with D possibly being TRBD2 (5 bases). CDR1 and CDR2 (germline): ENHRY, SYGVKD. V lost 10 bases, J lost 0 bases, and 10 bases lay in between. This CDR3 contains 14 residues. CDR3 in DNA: TGTGCCACCCGAGGGAGCTCTGGGGCCAACGTCCTGACTTTC. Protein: CATRGSSGANVLTF.

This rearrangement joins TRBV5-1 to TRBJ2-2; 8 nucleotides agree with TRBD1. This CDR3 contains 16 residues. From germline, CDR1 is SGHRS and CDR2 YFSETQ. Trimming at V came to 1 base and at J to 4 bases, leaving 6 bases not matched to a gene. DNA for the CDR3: TGCGCCAGCAGCTTGTTAGTGACAGGGGCCACCGGGGAGCTGTTTTTT. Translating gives CASSLLVTGATGELFF.

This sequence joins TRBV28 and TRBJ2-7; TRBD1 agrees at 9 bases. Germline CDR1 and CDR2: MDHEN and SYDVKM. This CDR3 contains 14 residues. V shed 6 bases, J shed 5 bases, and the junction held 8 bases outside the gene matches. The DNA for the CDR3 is TGTGCCAGCAGCTTCACAGGGGGCTTAGACGAGCAGTACTTC. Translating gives CASSFTGGLDEQYF.

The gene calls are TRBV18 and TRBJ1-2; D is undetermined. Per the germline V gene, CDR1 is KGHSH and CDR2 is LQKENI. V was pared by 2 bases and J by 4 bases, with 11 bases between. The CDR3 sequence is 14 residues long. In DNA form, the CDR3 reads TGTGCCAGCTCACCAGATCCCCCGGGCTATGGCTACACCTTC. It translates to CASSPDPPGYGYTF.

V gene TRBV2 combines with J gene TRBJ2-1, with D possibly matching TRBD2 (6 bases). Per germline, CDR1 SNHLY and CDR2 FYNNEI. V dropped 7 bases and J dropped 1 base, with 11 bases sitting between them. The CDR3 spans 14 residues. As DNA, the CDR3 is TGTGCCAGCACGGGAGATCGGTCCTACAATGAGCAGTTCTTC. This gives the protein CASTGDRSYNEQFF.

The CDR3 DNA sequence: TGTGCCAGCTCACCGAATTCAGGTAACAATGAGCAGTTCTTC. The encoded protein is CASSPNSGNNEQFF. The chain links TRBV18 to TRBJ2-1; D remains ambiguous. The CDR3 runs 14 residues. Germline V lookup: CDR1 KGHSH, CDR2 LQKENI. With 3 bases removed from V and 5 bases from J, the gap between germline ends came to 11 bases.

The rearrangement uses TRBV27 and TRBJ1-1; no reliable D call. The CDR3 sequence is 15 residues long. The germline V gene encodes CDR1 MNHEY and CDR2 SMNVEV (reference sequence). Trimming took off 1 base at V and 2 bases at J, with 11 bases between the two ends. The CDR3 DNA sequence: TGTGCCAGCAGTTTATATCGAGAGCTCAACACTGAAGCTTTCTTT. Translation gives CASSLYRELNTEAFF.

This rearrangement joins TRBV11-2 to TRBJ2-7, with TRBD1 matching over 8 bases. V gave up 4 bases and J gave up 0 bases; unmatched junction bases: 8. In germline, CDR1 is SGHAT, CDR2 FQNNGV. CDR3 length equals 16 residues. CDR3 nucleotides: TGTGCCAGCAGCTGGACTTCCGGGACAGGCTCCTACGAGCAGTACTTC. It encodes CASSWTSGTGSYEQYF.

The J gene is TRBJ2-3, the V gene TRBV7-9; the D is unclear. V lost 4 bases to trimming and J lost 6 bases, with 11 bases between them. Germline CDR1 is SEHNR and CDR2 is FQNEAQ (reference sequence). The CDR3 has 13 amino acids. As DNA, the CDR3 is TGTGCCAGCAGCTCTAAGCTGCGGGATACGCAGTATTTT. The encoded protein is CASSSKLRDTQYF.

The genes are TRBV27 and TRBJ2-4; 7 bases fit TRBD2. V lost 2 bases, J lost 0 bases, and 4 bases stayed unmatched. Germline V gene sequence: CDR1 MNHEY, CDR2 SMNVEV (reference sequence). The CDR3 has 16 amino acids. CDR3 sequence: CASSLGSGLAKNIQYF. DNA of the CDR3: TGTGCCAGCAGTTTAGGTAGCGGGCTAGCCAAAAACATTCAGTACTTC.

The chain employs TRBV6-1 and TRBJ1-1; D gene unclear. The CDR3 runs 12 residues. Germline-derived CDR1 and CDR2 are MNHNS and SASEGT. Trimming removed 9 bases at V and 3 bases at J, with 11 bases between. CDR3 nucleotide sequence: TGTGCCAGTTTAGATGCGGACACTGAAGCTTTCTTT. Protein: CASLDADTEAFF.